The present T cell receptor (beta chain) was sequenced within a study of T cells in women clearing cervical HPV infection. Looking at the study overall: Only a few women had HLA typing results available.

Remarks on this clone: The read ends 3 residues before the CDR3 terminus; that terminus is restored from the germline J gene.

Germline loops: CDR1 SNHLY, CDR2 FYNNEI. The CDR3 is made up of 13 amino acids. The ends were cut back, 7 bases at V and 3 bases at J, with 13 bases in the middle. Assay used: immunoSEQ multiplex PCR; TCRdb lists only in-frame clones, some missing. The sample totals about 46,000 clones. This clonotype was sampled from a woman between 18 and 70 years old with a cervical HPV16 infection that either progressed to CIN3+ or cleared (not recorded which). The chain links TRBV2 to TRBJ2-7; D gene ambiguous. Sequencing used blood buffy coat. The CDR3 region is CASNERQNYEQYF. The DNA read from the CDR3 is TGTGCCAGCAACGAACGTCAGAACTACGAG.